The 11 T cell receptor beta chains listed next were all sequenced from one sample in a study of blood T cell repertoires in COVID-19. The repertoire was sequenced with immunoSEQ multiplex PCR; TCRdb's copy has only in-frame clones and lacks some. Of 200,000 to 300,000 clones in the sample, about 89% were seen once. The source material was peripheral blood. The receptors here all came from a woman in her thirties or forties who had recovered from COVID-19.

V is TRBV6-1 and J is TRBJ1-2; D unclear. CDR1 is MNHNS, CDR2 SASEGT, per germline. This CDR3 comprises 15 residues. V lost 3 bases to trimming and J lost 4 bases, with 15 bases between them. CDR3 sequence (DNA): TGTGCCAGCAGTGAGGTACAGAACTCAATCTATGGCTACACCTTC. Encoded protein: CASSEVQNSIYGYTF.

This clone was recorded only once. The V gene is TRBV29-1, the J gene TRBJ1-2, with 7 bases matching TRBD1. The CDR3 has 11 residues. The germline V gene has CDR1 SQVTM and CDR2 ANQGSEA. V lost 3 bases and J lost 8; bases outside the gene matches: 3. The CDR3 protein is CSVETGTGYTF. DNA of the CDR3: TGCAGCGTTGAGACAGGGACAGGCTACACCTTC.

The CDR3: CASSGPSTSGTDTQYF. The CDR3 region has the DNA TGTGCCAGTAGTGGCCCCTCCACTAGCGGCACAGATACGCAGTATTTT. This chain uses TRBV19 with TRBJ2-3; 7 nucleotides line up with TRBD2. V dropped 5 bases and J dropped 1; count of bases not matched to a gene: 9. Germline V gene data show CDR1 as LNHDA and CDR2 as SQIVND (reference sequence). The CDR3 has 16 amino acids.

This chain uses TRBV5-1 with TRBJ2-7; D is perhaps TRBD1 (5 bases). The CDR3 has 15 amino acids. Looked up from germline, CDR1 is SGHRS and CDR2 is YFSETQ. The germline V and J ends were trimmed by 4 bases and 0 bases, with 14 bases remaining between them. The CDR3 here is CASSLGRPNSYEQYF. The DNA for the CDR3 is TGCGCCAGCAGCCTGGGGCGGCCGAACTCCTACGAGCAGTACTTC.

DNA of the CDR3: TGTGCCTCCGGAGAGTTCAATCAGCCCCAGCATTTT. Translating it yields CASGEFNQPQHF. The chain joins TRBV12-3 or TRBV12-4 to TRBJ1-5; D unclear. The CDR3 runs 12 residues. The germline V and J ends were trimmed by 11 bases and 3 bases, with 11 bases remaining between them.

The genes are TRBV19 and TRBJ1-6; 9 bases are a match to TRBD1. The CDR3 has 15 amino acids. V dropped 6 bases and J dropped 8; count of bases not matched to a gene: 8. Germline V gene sequence: CDR1 LNHDA, CDR2 SQIVND (reference sequence). DNA of the CDR3: TGTGCCAGTAGCCTCAATGGGGACAGGGATTCACCCCTCCACTTT. The encoded protein is CASSLNGDRDSPLHF.

The rearrangement links TRBV6-2 or TRBV6-3 to TRBJ1-1, with D unresolved. The CDR3 totals 13 residues. The germline gives CDR1 MNHEY, CDR2 SVGEGT. The ends were cut back, 4 bases at V and 0 bases at J, with 6 bases in the middle. CDR3 coding DNA: TGTGCCAGCAGTTTACAGATGAACACTGAAGCTTTCTTT. Protein sequence: CASSLQMNTEAFF.

This sequence joins TRBV7-9 and TRBJ2-3; 7 positions match TRBD1. CDR1 and CDR2 from the germline V gene are SEHNR and FQNEAQ (reference sequence). This CDR3 spans 13 amino acids. Unmatched junction bases numbered 6, after V lost 6 bases and J lost 6 bases. The CDR3 loop reads CASRRTGGDTQYF. Written as DNA, the CDR3 is TGTGCCAGCAGGCGGACAGGTGGGGATACGCAGTATTTT.

The rearrangement joins TRBV7-9 to TRBJ2-5; TRBD2 is a possible D gene (6 bases). The CDR3 consists of 14 residues. Germline CDR1 is SEHNR and CDR2 is FQNEAQ (reference sequence). V dropped 0 bases and J dropped 3 bases, with 8 bases sitting between them. The CDR3 spells CASSLAGGKETQYF. CDR3 DNA: TGTGCCAGCAGCTTAGCGGGGGGTAAAGAGACCCAGTACTTC. Variable domain in full (rest from reference TRBV7-9 and TRBJ2-5): DTGVSQNPRHKITKRGQNVTFRCDPISEHNRLYWYRQTLGQGPEFLTYFQNEAQLEKSRLLSDRFSAERPKGSFSTLEIQRTEQGDSAMYLCASSLAGGKETQYFGPGTRLLVL.

The chain links TRBV6-6 to TRBJ2-2; 7 bases agree with TRBD1. Germline trimming cut 2 bases from V and 4 bases from J; bases unmatched to any gene: 4. CDR3 length equals 15 residues. Germline V CDR1 and CDR2: MNHNY, SVGAGI (reference sequence). The CDR3 region has the DNA TGTGCCAGCAGTTACGAGGCAGGGGGCACCGGGGAGCTGTTTTTT. Amino acids: CASSYEAGGTGELFF.

The chain joins TRBV30 to TRBJ2-3; 7 bases are a match to TRBD2. The V and J ends lost 1 base and 4 bases, in that order; junction bases with no gene match: 8. Germline V CDR1 and CDR2: GTSNPN, SVGIG (reference sequence). This CDR3 region has 15 residues. CDR3 DNA: TGTGCCTGGAGTGGCCGCGCGGGGGTGGCAGATACGCAGTATTTT. This codes for CAWSGRAGVADTQYF.